This T cell receptor (beta chain) was sequenced during a study of beta chain features in type 1 diabetes (dated by TCRdb to between 2017 and 2018). Context from the whole study: No differences in mean age, gender distribution, total cell number or subset yield were found between patients and healthy donors. A total of about 110 million sorted cells were examined across all samples, and the number of cells per subset was strongly correlated with RNA yield. In the study, recently diagnosed type 1 diabetes patients and matched healthy donors were compared on the TCRB repertoires of their sorted circulating CD4+ T cell subsets. Whereas all 30 or so donors provided naive and central memory subsets, regulatory and stem cell-like memory subsets were isolated from just 8 patients and roughly 8 healthy donors.

V and J are truncated by 2 bases and 4 bases respectively, leaving an intervening sequence of 9 bases. CDR1 and CDR2, per the germline V gene, are SGHRS and YFSETQ. There are 13 amino acids in the CDR3, from cysteine to phenylalanine inclusive. CDR3 DNA only is kept here, 39 bases in frame from base 1. Details on this clone: The clone's antigen remains unknown. Within one base of it there is no much larger clone, and no base qualities were kept.

A single peripheral blood draw of around 120 mL on average was collected from each donor into heparinised tubes. A BD FACSAria II was used to sort naive, central memory, regulatory and stem cell-like memory CD4+ T cells with a panel that included CD45RO, CCR7, CD25, CD127, CD95 and CD27. Every sorted population had a purity above 98%. Right away, PBMCs were isolated by Lymphoprep density gradient centrifugation and were stained directly, with no culture step. To minimize batch effects, samples were stained and sorted in pairs, one healthy donor with one patient per experiment. The investigation overall reported the following: In all four CD4+ subsets, TCRB CDR3 length was moderately but significantly shorter in type 1 diabetes patients. Because the HLA sub-analyses included only small numbers of individuals, any influence of HLA type on TCRB rearrangement was left unresolved. Naive, central memory and regulatory TCRB repertoires appeared to be more alike among patients than among healthy donors. Because cDNA was sequenced instead of genomic DNA, highly expressing activated cells could be over-represented, though the groups showed no difference in activation or CD3 levels. PCR might favor shorter templates, but patient and control samples were amplified and corrected together, so any skew would affect both groups equally. At VDJ recombination sites, type 1 diabetes patients had fewer insertions and more deleted nucleotides, which implies abnormalities in thymic rearrangement.

The High Capacity cDNA Reverse Transcription Kit was used to reverse transcribe all of the isolated RNA, meaning that expressed TCRB transcripts were what got sequenced. Deep immunoSEQ sequencing was applied to naive, central memory and regulatory T cell samples, giving an average of roughly 3.5 million total reads per sample. Sorted cells were lysed in RLT buffer and RNA was extracted with DNase-treated RNeasy Micro or Mini kits, depending on cell number. To prevent cross-contamination, each cell subset was processed individually, whereas patient and healthy donor samples were processed jointly. TCRB sequences were amplified from cDNA with the immunoSEQ multiplex PCR, producing 87-bp fragments spanning the CDR3 region. Sequencing of the amplicons was done on the Illumina HiSeq platform. The original methods were these. Synthetic template baselines were used to correct PCR bias computationally, reads within Hamming distance 2 were collapsed, and singletons that could not be merged were discarded. Reads were aligned against IMGT to assign V, D and J genes, CDR3 length and insertions or deletions at six rearrangement sites. Within each subset, clonotype counts were normalized to the number of sorted cells before true diversity and Gini coefficients were calculated with the tcR R package. The overlap coefficient, calculated on TCRB nucleotide sequences, was used to quantify repertoire sharing. This immuneACCESS table, as held by TCRdb, lists in-frame sequences with V and J called but not all clones. Of the missing ones, under half trace to an unresolved V gene in checked studies; the others have no known cause. That table is the source of V, J and clone size, and D and trimming were worked out from the DNA. In all, the sample holds almost 350,000 clones, and approximately 8.2% of those were seen once. The ten largest clones represent 0.44% of the sample.

Sequencing used central memory CD4+ T cells from blood. This clonotype originated in a woman aged 18-30 years in good health. The chain is made from TRBV5-1 and TRBJ1-2; TRBD1 is perhaps the D gene, given 5 matching bases. The CDR3 reads as follows: CASSFTGFYGYTF. The nucleotide sequence is given as TGCGCCAGCAGCTTTACAGGATTCTATGGCTACACCTTC.